These 24 T cell receptor beta chains share one sample of origin, sequenced in a study of blood T cell repertoires in COVID-19 (dated by TCRdb to 2020 to 2022). Library generation was performed with the immunoSEQ multiplex PCR assay. TCRdb re-hosts the immuneACCESS table, in-frame sequences only. Its copies lack some clones; in the studies checked, an unresolved V gene accounts for under half of them, and the cause for the rest is not known. In all, the sample holds around 300,000 clones, and roughly four fifths of those were seen once. The ten largest clones add up to over 9% of the sample. The sample was peripheral blood. The receptors here all came from a woman aged 50 to 60 who had recovered from COVID-19.

V usage is TRBV19 and J usage is TRBJ2-1; D gene uncertain. V was pared by 6 bases and J by 0 bases, with 9 bases between. The CDR3 extends over 14 amino acids. Germline CDR1 reads LNHDA; CDR2 reads SQIVND (reference sequence). The CDR3 DNA reads TGTGCCAGTAGAGCGTTGAGCTCCTACAATGAGCAGTTCTTC. Its translation is CASRALSSYNEQFF.

This chain joins TRBV28 and TRBJ1-4; 7 bases are a match to TRBD1. CDR1 and CDR2 (germline): MDHEN, SYDVKM. Trimming removed 7 bases from V and 8 bases from J; junction bases left unmatched: 13. The CDR3 is made up of 15 amino acids. The CDR3 DNA follows: TGTGCCAGCATGGACAGGTGGGGCCAAGCAGAAAAACTGTTTTTT. It encodes CASMDRWGQAEKLFF.

This rearrangement joins TRBV20-1 to TRBJ2-3; no clear D. V was pared by 6 bases and J by 3 bases, with 4 bases between. The germline V gene encodes CDR1 DFQATT and CDR2 SNEGSKA (reference sequence). The CDR3 covers 10 residues. CDR3 sequence: CSAVTDTQYF. CDR3 DNA: TGCAGTGCCGTGACAGATACGCAGTATTTT.

The chain combines TRBV27 with TRBJ2-3; perhaps TRBD2 as D (6 bases). CDR3 length: 13 amino acids. Germline V gene data show CDR1 as MNHEY and CDR2 as SMNVEV (reference sequence). V lost 1 base and J lost 4, with 6 bases in between. The CDR3 protein is CASSLWRADTQYF. The CDR3 DNA sequence: TGTGCCAGCAGTTTATGGAGGGCAGATACGCAGTATTTT.

This chain uses TRBV7-9 with TRBJ1-2; perhaps TRBD1 as D (5 bases). CDR3 length: 16 residues. CDR1 and CDR2 (germline): SEHNR, FQNEAQ (reference sequence). Trimming left V 1 base short and J 2 bases short, with 14 bases between. The CDR3, as DNA: TGTGCCAGCAGCTTAGTCATGACAGACAACAACTATGGCTACACCTTC. It codes for CASSLVMTDNNYGYTF.

The chain carries TRBV28 and TRBJ2-5, with D tentatively TRBD1 (6 bases). Germline V gives CDR1 MDHEN, CDR2 SYDVKM. With 0 bases removed from V and 4 bases from J, the gap between germline ends came to 18 bases. The CDR3 is made up of 17 amino acids. CDR3 DNA sequence: TGTGCCAGCAGTTTATGGAAAGGGGGAGTCGTCGGAGAGACCCAGTACTTC. Its translation is CASSLWKGGVVGETQYF.

The chain combines TRBV6-5 with TRBJ1-1; 9 bases map to TRBD1. Germline trimming cut 7 bases from V and 8 bases from J; bases unmatched to any gene: 8. The germline V gene has CDR1 MNHEY and CDR2 SVGAGI. The length of the CDR3 is 13 residues. As DNA, the CDR3 is TGTGCCAGCAATCGACAGGGGGATACCGAAGCTTTCTTT. Translating it yields CASNRQGDTEAFF.

V and J are TRBV9 and TRBJ2-1, with 10 nucleotides matching TRBD2. Germline CDR1 SGDLS, CDR2 YYNGEE. The CDR3 has 17 residues. The V and J ends lost 6 bases and 7 bases, in that order; junction bases with no gene match: 16. Here the CDR3 DNA reads TGTGCCAGCACCCCGAAGGGTAGCGGGGGGCTAGGAAATGAGCAGTTCTTC. Translated: CASTPKGSGGLGNEQFF.

The chain is built from TRBV28 and TRBJ2-1, with 8 bases lining up with TRBD1. Germline assignment: CDR1 MDHEN and CDR2 SYDVKM. Trimming cost V 3 bases and J 5 bases; bases outside gene matches: 9. The CDR3 is made up of 16 amino acids. CDR3 coding DNA: TGTGCCAGCAGTTTTTGGAATCTGACAGGGGACAATGAGCAGTTCTTC. Its protein is CASSFWNLTGDNEQFF.

The gene calls are TRBV24-1 and TRBJ1-2; 8 bases match TRBD1. The CDR3 covers 12 residues. J gave up 6 bases and V 9 bases, and 5 bases lay outside the gene matches. In germline, CDR1 is KGHDR, CDR2 SFDVKD. CDR3 DNA sequence: TGTGCCACCGGGGACAGGATAGATGGCTACACCTTC. The encoded protein is CATGDRIDGYTF.

The table lists this clone with many counts. V gene TRBV4-3 combines with J gene TRBJ1-4; D unclear. Germline V gene data show CDR1 as LGHNA and CDR2 as YSLEER. This CDR3 region has 16 residues. The V end was cut by 4 bases, the J end by 0 bases, with 12 bases between. The CDR3 sequence: CASSPTSVATNEKLFF. The CDR3 nucleotides read TGCGCCAGCAGCCCGACAAGTGTTGCAACTAATGAAAAACTGTTTTTT.

V usage is TRBV6-2 or TRBV6-3 and J usage is TRBJ2-1, with a possible D match to TRBD1 (7 bases). CDR1 and CDR2 (germline): MNHEY, SVGEGT. V dropped 2 bases and J dropped 1 base, with 21 bases sitting between them. The CDR3 consists of 19 residues. CDR3 sequence: CASSYPTGMAGFSYNEQFF. The CDR3 DNA sequence: TGTGCCAGCAGTTACCCGACAGGGATGGCGGGGTTTTCCTACAATGAGCAGTTCTTC.

The V and J genes are TRBV7-9 and TRBJ2-7; 9 nucleotides agree with TRBD1. The germline CDR1 and CDR2 sequences are SEHNR and FQNEAQ (reference sequence). Trimming at V came to 5 bases and at J to 3 bases, leaving 8 bases not matched to a gene. The CDR3 is 15 residues long. Here the CDR3 reads CASSRPGTGFYEQYF. The CDR3, as DNA: TGTGCCAGCAGCCGCCCCGGGACAGGGTTCTACGAGCAGTACTTC. The entire variable domain, with the rest obtained from reference TRBV7-9 and TRBJ2-7, is as follows: DTGVSQNPRHKITKRGQNVTFRCDPISEHNRLYWYRQTLGQGPEFLTYFQNEAQLEKSRLLSDRFSAERPKGSFSTLEIQRTEQGDSAMYLCASSRPGTGFYEQYFGPGTRLTVT.

V gene TRBV20-1 combines with J gene TRBJ2-1; TRBD2 matches at 7 bases. The CDR3 covers 15 residues. V shed 3 bases, J shed 2 bases, and the junction held 7 bases outside the gene matches. Germline CDR1 is DFQATT and CDR2 is SNEGSKA (reference sequence). The CDR3 is CSASRTGGTYNEQFF. Here the CDR3 DNA reads TGCAGTGCTAGTCGCACGGGGGGTACCTACAATGAGCAGTTCTTC.

CDR3 bases: TGTGCCAGTAGTAGCCAAGGAGACACTGAAGCTTTCTTT. Translated, it gives CASSSQGDTEAFF. The chain has TRBV19 and TRBJ1-1, with D unresolved. Germline V gives CDR1 LNHDA, CDR2 SQIVND (reference sequence). The CDR3 totals 13 residues. V lost 4 bases and J 3 bases, leaving 9 bases between the germline ends.

J is TRBJ2-7 and V is TRBV7-2; the D gene is possibly TRBD2 (5 bases). Trimming took 3 bases from V and 0 from J, leaving 9 bases between them. The germline gives CDR1 SGHTA, CDR2 FQGNSA. The CDR3 sequence is 14 residues long. CDR3 coding DNA: TGTGCCAGCAGCTTTTCTAGCTCCTCCTACGAGCAGTACTTC. This gives the protein CASSFSSSSYEQYF.

This chain joins TRBV5-1 and TRBJ2-2, with 7 bases that match TRBD2. There are 14 residues in the CDR3. Unmatched junction bases numbered 7, after V lost 4 bases and J lost 7 bases. CDR1 is SGHRS, CDR2 YFSETQ, per germline. The CDR3 DNA follows: TGCGCCAGCAGCATCGGGGAGGGTGTCGGGGAGCTGTTTTTT. Translated: CASSIGEGVGELFF.

The chain uses TRBV13 and TRBJ2-7, with D maybe TRBD1 (6 bases). The CDR3 spans 16 residues. Looked up from germline, CDR1 is PRHDT and CDR2 is FYEKMQ (reference sequence). V was cut by 3 bases and J by 3 bases, with 18 bases left in between. The CDR3 loop reads CASSFTGLGGVYEQYF. CDR3 nucleotide sequence: TGTGCCAGCAGCTTTACTGGTTTAGGGGGAGTCTACGAGCAGTACTTC.

This chain joins TRBV19 and TRBJ2-1; TRBD1 matches 7 bases. The CDR3 extends over 14 amino acids. Germline CDR1 LNHDA, CDR2 SQIVND (reference sequence). V was pared by 7 bases and J by 5 bases, with 8 bases of the junction left unmatched. The CDR3 coding sequence is TGTGCCAGTAAACCGACAGGGAATGACAATGAGCAGTTCTTC. This encodes CASKPTGNDNEQFF.

In its sample, this clone was seen once. The chain couples TRBV2 to TRBJ1-4, with a tentative D call TRBD1 (5 bases). CDR3 size: 14 residues. The ends were cut back, 3 bases at V and 8 bases at J, with 13 bases in the middle. Germline CDR1 reads SNHLY; CDR2 reads FYNNEI. This chain's CDR3 is CASSDIVAGEKLFF. The CDR3 coding sequence is TGTGCCAGCAGTGATATTGTTGCAGGGGAAAAACTGTTTTTT.

V gene TRBV28 combines with J gene TRBJ2-1; 8 nucleotides match TRBD2. V was clipped by 1 base and J by 5 bases; unmatched bases: 7. Looked up from germline, CDR1 is MDHEN and CDR2 is SYDVKM. The CDR3 has 16 amino acids. The CDR3 loop is CASSLFWRGVHNEQFF. The CDR3 DNA is TGTGCCAGCAGTTTATTCTGGCGGGGGGTTCACAATGAGCAGTTCTTC.

V is TRBV29-1 and J is TRBJ1-4, with no clear D. The CDR3 extends over 12 amino acids. V gave up 7 bases and J gave up 3 bases, with 9 bases separating them. Germline-derived CDR1 and CDR2 are SQVTM and ANQGSEA. The CDR3 loop is CSGRGANEKLFF. CDR3 bases: TGCAGCGGACGGGGTGCTAATGAAAAACTGTTTTTT.

The chain couples TRBV5-1 to TRBJ2-1; 8 positions match TRBD2. V was pared by 5 bases and J by 2 bases, with 6 bases of the junction left unmatched. Germline assignment: CDR1 SGHRS and CDR2 YFSETQ. The CDR3 covers 15 residues. CDR3 in amino acids: CASSPPGGTYNEQFF. The CDR3 bases are TGCGCCAGCAGTCCCCCGGGGGGGACCTACAATGAGCAGTTCTTC. Full variable domain (outside the CDR3, taken from reference TRBV5-1 and TRBJ2-1): KAGVTQTPRYLIKTRGQQVTLSCSPISGHRSVSWYQQTPGQGLQFLFEYFSETQRNKGNFPGRFSGRQFSNSRSEMNVSTLELGDSALYLCASSPPGGTYNEQFFGPGTRLTVL.

The V gene is TRBV19, the J gene TRBJ2-7; D is possibly TRBD2 (6 bases). CDR1 is LNHDA and CDR2 is SQIVND in the germline V gene (reference sequence). Trimming removed 5 bases at V and 0 bases at J, with 14 bases between. CDR3 length: 15 amino acids. The CDR3 nucleotides read TGTGCCAGTAGTGTGGGGGGAGAGTCCTCCTACGAGCAGTACTTC. Translated: CASSVGGESSYEQYF.